These 26 T cell receptor beta chains share one sample of origin, sequenced in a study of blood T cell repertoires in COVID-19. Some clones are missing from TCRdb's copy, which holds only in-frame ones; the method was immunoSEQ multiplex PCR. The sample contains approximately 100,000 clones, approximately 88% of which appear only once. Sequencing was done on a sample of peripheral blood. The receptors derive from a woman aged 60-75 years with acute or convalescent COVID-19.

The chain employs TRBV4-1 and TRBJ1-1; D is undetermined. The V gene lost 2 bases and the J gene lost 0 bases, with 16 bases spanning the gap. The CDR3 is 17 residues long. Germline-derived CDR1 and CDR2 are MGHRA and YSYEKL. DNA of the CDR3: TGCGCCAGCAGCCAACAACCCCCCGCCGGGATGAACACTGAAGCTTTCTTT. Translated, it gives CASSQQPPAGMNTEAFF.

The CDR3 DNA is TGTGCCATAAAGAGCAGGGGGGATGGCTACACCTTC. This gives the protein CAIKSRGDGYTF. The gene calls are TRBV6-5 and TRBJ1-2; 7 bases are a match to TRBD1. V lost 10 bases, J lost 6 bases, and 8 bases stayed unmatched. The CDR3 runs to 12 residues. In germline, CDR1 is MNHEY, CDR2 SVGAGI.

The chain has TRBV5-6 and TRBJ2-1; possibly TRBD2 for D (5 bases). Trimming took off 6 bases at V and 8 bases at J, with 21 bases between the two ends. The V gene's germline CDR1 is SGHDT and CDR2 YYEEEE. This CDR3 has 15 residues. CDR3 amino acids: CASTLEGAGTDEQFF. CDR3 bases: TGTGCCAGCACCCTTGAGGGCGCCGGCACCGATGAGCAGTTCTTC.

The chain joins TRBV2 to TRBJ2-1, with TRBD2 matching over 14 bases. The CDR3 consists of 15 residues. The trim removed 6 bases at V and 11 bases at J, leaving 9 bases unmatched. Germline V gives CDR1 SNHLY, CDR2 FYNNEI. CDR3 region: CASSNQGLAGAQQFF. The DNA for the CDR3 is TGTGCCAGCAGCAACCAGGGACTAGCGGGAGCCCAGCAGTTCTTC. Supplemented by reference TRBV2 and TRBJ2-1, the full variable domain reads EPEVTQTPSHQVTQMGQEVILRCVPISNHLYFYWYRQILGQKVEFLVSFYNNEISEKSEIFDDQFSVERPDGSNFTLKIRSTKLEDSAMYFCASSNQGLAGAQQFFGPGTRLTVL.

The chain uses TRBV27 and TRBJ1-2; 9 bases agree with TRBD1. J lost 8 bases, V lost 0 bases, and 10 bases had no gene match. The CDR3 totals 16 residues. The germline V gene encodes CDR1 MNHEY and CDR2 SMNVEV (reference sequence). The CDR3 DNA sequence: TGTGCCAGCAGTTTATCGGGACAGGGCCCGATCGGAGGCTACACCTTC. Translated, it gives CASSLSGQGPIGGYTF.

The chain carries TRBV18 and TRBJ1-1; D remains unclear. Germline CDR1 is KGHSH and CDR2 is LQKENI. The CDR3 extends over 12 amino acids. V lost 4 bases and J 4 bases, leaving 7 bases between the germline ends. Here the CDR3 reads CASSLRPTEAFF. The CDR3 bases are TGTGCCAGCTCACTGCGGCCCACTGAAGCTTTCTTT.

This chain joins TRBV19 and TRBJ2-2; a possible D gene is TRBD2 (5 bases). The ends were cut back, 7 bases at V and 6 bases at J, with 9 bases in the middle. CDR3 length: 12 residues. In germline, CDR1 is LNHDA, CDR2 SQIVND (reference sequence). The CDR3 reads CASMRESGELFF. The CDR3 DNA reads TGTGCCAGTATGAGGGAATCCGGGGAGCTGTTTTTT.

The chain uses TRBV11-2 and TRBJ1-5; D possibly corresponds to TRBD1 (5 bases). CDR3 length equals 14 residues. The germline CDR1 and CDR2 sequences are SGHAT and FQNNGV. V was cut by 1 base and J by 3 bases, with 7 bases left in between. The CDR3 nucleotides read TGTGCCAGCAGCTTAGCCAGGGACAATCAGCCCCAGCATTTT. Translating it yields CASSLARDNQPQHF.

V usage is TRBV3-1 (or the pseudogene TRBV3-2) and J usage is TRBJ1-1, with unresolved D. V lost 3 bases and J 3 bases, leaving 14 bases between the germline ends. The CDR3 has 15 residues. CDR1 is LGHDT, CDR2 YNNKEL, per germline (reference sequence). CDR3 loop: CASSHAGLRDTEAFF. In DNA, the CDR3 is TGTGCCAGCAGCCATGCCGGATTGAGGGACACTGAAGCTTTCTTT.

The genes are TRBV27 and TRBJ1-1; D call uncertain. V was pared by 3 bases and J by 1 base, with 6 bases between. Germline loops: CDR1 MNHEY, CDR2 SMNVEV (reference sequence). The CDR3 spans 13 residues. The CDR3 sequence is CASSFSRNTEAFF. The DNA for the CDR3 is TGTGCCAGCAGTTTTAGCAGGAACACTGAAGCTTTCTTT.

This rearrangement joins TRBV28 to TRBJ2-1, with 11 bases that match TRBD2. This CDR3 is built from 18 residues. Trimming took 1 base from V and 0 from J; bases not matched to a gene: 5. The germline CDR1 and CDR2 sequences are MDHEN and SYDVKM. CDR3 loop: CASSLLLAGVSSYNEQFF. The CDR3, as DNA: TGTGCCAGCAGTTTATTACTAGCGGGGGTCAGCTCCTACAATGAGCAGTTCTTC.

V gene TRBV30 combines with J gene TRBJ2-1; D perhaps matches TRBD2 (7 bases). CDR3 length: 15 residues. Trimming stripped 3 bases from V and 5 bases from J, with 17 bases between. The V gene's germline CDR1 is GTSNPN and CDR2 SVGIG (reference sequence). In DNA, the CDR3 is TGTGCCTGGAGCGCTTCCCTAGGGGGGGACAATGAGCAGTTCTTC. Protein product: CAWSASLGGDNEQFF. Together with reference TRBV30 and TRBJ2-1, the CDR3 gives the full variable domain: SQTIHQWPATLVQPVGSPLSLECTVEGTSNPNLYWYRQAAGRGLQLLFYSVGIGQISSEVPQNLSASRPQDRQFILSSKKLLLSDSGFYLCAWSASLGGDNEQFFGPGTRLTVL.

The chain is built from TRBV10-3 and TRBJ2-2; possibly TRBD2 for D (6 bases). This CDR3 is 14 amino acids long. The V gene's germline CDR1 is ENHRY and CDR2 SYGVKD. V was pared by 4 bases and J by 7 bases, with 13 bases between. CDR3 nucleotide sequence: TGTGCCATCAGTGCTACGTCGGGAGACGGGGAGCTGTTTTTT. This translates into CAISATSGDGELFF.

The chain couples TRBV6-5 to TRBJ1-5; the D gene is possibly TRBD1 (5 bases). The CDR3 consists of 14 residues. V lost 6 bases and J 2 bases, leaving 11 bases between the germline ends. Germline CDR1 and CDR2: MNHEY and SVGAGI. CDR3 in amino acids: CASRTGGRNQPQHF. In DNA form, the CDR3 reads TGTGCCAGCAGGACCGGGGGTCGCAATCAGCCCCAGCATTTT.

V usage is TRBV3-1 (or the pseudogene TRBV3-2) and J usage is TRBJ1-5; D is ambiguous. V was clipped by 0 bases and J by 3 bases, with 9 bases between them. CDR3 length: 15 amino acids. CDR1 is LGHDT, CDR2 YNNKEL, per germline (reference sequence). The CDR3 is CASSQDASSNQPQHF. The CDR3 nucleotides are TGTGCCAGCAGCCAAGATGCCAGTTCCAATCAGCCCCAGCATTTT.

The chain couples TRBV15 to TRBJ2-1, with 13 bases matching TRBD2. The germline V gene has CDR1 LNHNV and CDR2 YYDKDF (reference sequence). V lost 2 bases, J lost 0 bases, and 7 bases stayed unmatched. The CDR3 is made up of 19 amino acids. CDR3 nucleotide sequence: TGTGCCACCAGCAGAATACTAGCGGGAGGGCCGGGCTCCTACAATGAGCAGTTCTTC. This sequence encodes CATSRILAGGPGSYNEQFF.

DNA of the CDR3: TGTGCCAGCAGCCAAGGGTTAGCGGGAGACAATGAGCAGTTCTTC. Translating gives CASSQGLAGDNEQFF. This chain connects TRBV11-2 to TRBJ2-1, with 9 bases matching TRBD2. CDR1 and CDR2 from the germline V gene are SGHAT and FQNNGV. V lost 5 bases and J lost 5; bases outside the gene matches: 7. The CDR3 consists of 15 residues.

As DNA, the CDR3 is TGTGCCAGCAGCTTAGGGACAGGTCTTAATTCACCCCTCCACTTT. Translation gives CASSLGTGLNSPLHF. The rearrangement joins TRBV7-3 to TRBJ1-6, with 8 nucleotides matching TRBD1. Germline V gene lookup returns CDR1 SGHTA and CDR2 FQGTGA. The CDR3 is 15 residues long. With V trimmed by 2 bases and J by 6 bases, 3 bases remained unmatched.

The chain carries TRBV7-9 and TRBJ2-7, with 10 bases identical to TRBD1. The CDR3 has 14 residues. Germline values: CDR1 SEHNR, CDR2 FQNEAQ (reference sequence). V was clipped by 3 bases and J by 6 bases; unmatched bases: 5. CDR3 coding DNA: TGTGCCAGCAGCTTTGGGACAGGGGTCGGCGAGCAGTACTTC. It yields the protein CASSFGTGVGEQYF.

The chain employs TRBV5-4 and TRBJ2-5; 8 bases line up with TRBD1. J was trimmed by 0 bases and V by 4 bases; bases with no gene match: 5. The CDR3 is 15 residues long. Germline CDR1 SGHNT, CDR2 YYREEE (reference sequence). The CDR3 DNA follows: TGTGCCAGCAGCCCGACAGGGGCGTACCAAGAGACCCAGTACTTC. Translating gives CASSPTGAYQETQYF.

This chain uses TRBV6-5 with TRBJ1-1; no clear D gene. V was clipped by 7 bases and J by 1 base, with 16 bases between them. CDR1 MNHEY and CDR2 SVGAGI come from the germline V gene. This CDR3 comprises 15 residues. CDR3 sequence: CASTPAGWWNTEAFF. CDR3 DNA sequence: TGTGCCAGCACTCCCGCGGGATGGTGGAACACTGAAGCTTTCTTT.

The chain joins TRBV5-1 to TRBJ1-1; 7 positions match TRBD1. CDR3 size: 12 residues. The junction had 5 bases not matched to a gene; V was cut back by 4 bases and J by 8 bases. In germline, CDR1 is SGHRS, CDR2 YFSETQ. Here the CDR3 reads CASSARQGEAFF. The CDR3, as DNA: TGCGCCAGCAGCGCCCGACAGGGAGAAGCTTTCTTT. Based on the CDR3 plus reference TRBV5-1 and TRBJ1-1, the full variable domain is KAGVTQTPRYLIKTRGQQVTLSCSPISGHRSVSWYQQTPGQGLQFLFEYFSETQRNKGNFPGRFSGRQFSNSRSEMNVSTLELGDSALYLCASSARQGEAFFGQGTRLTVV.

The chain couples TRBV28 to TRBJ1-5; 8 nucleotides match TRBD1. V was clipped by 8 bases and J by 0 bases; unmatched bases: 6. The germline V gene has CDR1 MDHEN and CDR2 SYDVKM. The CDR3 has 15 residues. CDR3 sequence: CASQTGVYSNQPQHF. The DNA of the CDR3 is TGTGCCAGCCAGACAGGGGTTTATAGCAATCAGCCCCAGCATTTT. The whole variable domain, remainder taken from reference TRBV28 and TRBJ1-5, is DVKVTQSSRYLVKRTGEKVFLECVQDMDHENMFWYRQDPGLGLRLIYFSYDVKMKEKGDIPEGYSVSREKKERFSLILESASTNQTSMYLCASQTGVYSNQPQHFGDGTRLSIL.

The chain uses TRBV11-2 and TRBJ1-5; tentatively, D is TRBD1 (5 bases). The germline gives CDR1 SGHAT, CDR2 FQNNGV. The length of the CDR3 is 16 residues. Trimming pared 4 bases from V and 0 bases from J, leaving 13 bases between. The CDR3 bases are TGTGCCAGCAGCTCTGGGCGGGGCTCTAGCAATCAGCCCCAGCATTTT. As protein: CASSSGRGSSNQPQHF.

The V gene is TRBV7-3, the J gene TRBJ1-6, with D possibly being TRBD1 (6 bases). The V gene's germline CDR1 is SGHTA and CDR2 FQGTGA. This CDR3 is built from 15 residues. Between the trimmed V and J ends, which lost 1 base and 7 bases, there was a span of 11 bases. CDR3 DNA: TGTGCCAGCAGCTTAATGTCCACAGGGAATTCACCCCTCCACTTT. Translating it yields CASSLMSTGNSPLHF.

The chain uses TRBV14 and TRBJ2-1; D possibly corresponds to TRBD2 (6 bases). Trimming shortened V by 1 base and J by 6 bases, and 13 bases separated the two germline ends. Germline CDR1 is SGHDN and CDR2 is FVKESK. CDR3 length: 15 residues. The CDR3 nucleotides read TGTGCCAGCAGCCAAGGGAGGGTACGGGGCAATGAGCAGTTCTTC. Its protein product is CASSQGRVRGNEQFF. Combining the CDR3 with reference TRBV14 and TRBJ2-1 gives the whole variable domain EAGVTQFPSHSVIEKGQTVTLRCDPISGHDNLYWYRRVMGKEIKFLLHFVKESKQDESGMPNNRFLAERTGGTYSTLKVQPAELEDSGVYFCASSQGRVRGNEQFFGPGTRLTVL.